This TCR beta chain is drawn from a study of T cell changes during pregnancy in multiple sclerosis (dated by TCRdb to between 2018 and 2020). Regarding the complete study: Changes in the T cell repertoire over the course of pregnancy were examined in this study in women with multiple sclerosis.

The method was the immunoSEQ multiplex PCR assay. TCRdb provides this immuneACCESS table in a form limited to in-frame rearrangements. Some clones are lacking; in checked studies, under half of them reflect an unresolved V gene, and why the rest are absent is not known. The sample table records tens of thousands of clones; roughly nine tenths of these occur just once. The ten largest make up around 0.5% of the sample. The V end loses 5 bases and the J end loses 4 bases, and a stretch of 14 bases separates them. From its cysteine to its phenylalanine, the CDR3 spans 14 amino acids. The only DNA kept is the CDR3, 42 bases in frame from the first base. CDR1 and CDR2, looked up from the germline V gene (reference sequence), are SEHNR and FQNEAQ. Comments on this clone: What this receptor recognizes is not known. Base qualities are not recorded, but no much larger clone differs from it by a single base.

This material consisted of CD4+ T cells from peripheral blood mononuclear cells, taken in the first trimester of pregnancy. This chain joins TRBV7-9 to TRBJ1-2; tentative D gene TRBD1, with 6 bases matching. This TCR derives from a female donor in good health, enrolled as a control in a pregnancy study. In nucleotide form, the sequence is TGTGCCAGCAGCCCGAGGACAGACACCTATGGCTACACCTTC. This translates into CASSPRTDTYGYTF.